This T cell receptor (beta chain) was captured by sequencing in a study of T-cell memory formation after mild COVID-19. As for the study in general: Clusters were largely donor specific.

General observations from the study: The study detected some responding clones in pre-infection memory, suggesting cross-reactive memory joined.

This clonotype was found a few times. Its matching antigen is unknown. V gave up 6 bases and J gave up 8 bases, with 10 bases separating them. Germline CDR1 SEHNR, CDR2 FQNEAQ (reference sequence). This CDR3 is built from 12 residues. TCRalpha and TCRbeta libraries used 5'RACE with constant-segment primers and UMIs. A single record per CDR3 protein comes from TCRdb applying MiXCR to the 5' RACE reads. The sample has 350,000 to 500,000 distinct CDR3 sequences, less than 25% seen once. This clonotype originated in an adult woman who had mild COVID-19 (a few samples of this study predate the infection). Cell type and time point are not known. The sample was PBMCs or a T cell subset sorted from them (not recorded which). V gene TRBV7-9 combines with J gene TRBJ1-4, with a tentative D call TRBD1 (5 bases). The chain's CDR3 is CASSLRQEKLFF. The CDR3 DNA follows: TGTGCCAGCAGTCTTAGACAGGAAAAACTGTTTTTT. Combining the CDR3 with reference TRBV7-9 and TRBJ1-4 gives the whole variable domain DTGVSQNPRHKITKRGQNVTFRCDPISEHNRLYWYRQTLGQGPEFLTYFQNEAQLEKSRLLSDRFSAERPKGSFSTLEIQRTEQGDSAMYLCASSLRQEKLFFGSGTQLSVL.